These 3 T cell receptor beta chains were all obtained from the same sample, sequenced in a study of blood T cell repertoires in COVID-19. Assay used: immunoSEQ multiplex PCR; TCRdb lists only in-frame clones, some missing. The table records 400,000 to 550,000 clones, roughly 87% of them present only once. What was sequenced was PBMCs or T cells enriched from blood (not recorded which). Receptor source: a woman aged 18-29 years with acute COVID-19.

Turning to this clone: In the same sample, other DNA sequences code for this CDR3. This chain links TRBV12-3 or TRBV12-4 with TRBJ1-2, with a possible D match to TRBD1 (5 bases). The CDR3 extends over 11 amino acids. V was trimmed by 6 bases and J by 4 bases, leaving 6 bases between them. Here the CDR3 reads CASSQGYGYTF. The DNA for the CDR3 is TGTGCCAGCAGCCAGGGCTATGGCTACACCTTC.

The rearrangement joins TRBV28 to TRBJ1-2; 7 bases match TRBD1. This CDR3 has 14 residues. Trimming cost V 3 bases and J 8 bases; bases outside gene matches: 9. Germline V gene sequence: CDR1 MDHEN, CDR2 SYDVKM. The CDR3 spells CASSLSNRGGGYTF. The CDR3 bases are TGTGCCAGCAGTTTGTCGAACAGGGGTGGGGGCTACACCTTC.

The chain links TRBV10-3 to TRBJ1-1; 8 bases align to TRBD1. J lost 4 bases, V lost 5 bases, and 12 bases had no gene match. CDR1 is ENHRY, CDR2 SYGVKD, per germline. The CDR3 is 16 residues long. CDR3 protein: CAISITETGVSTEAFF. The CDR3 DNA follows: TGTGCCATCAGTATTACCGAGACAGGGGTGAGCACTGAAGCTTTCTTT.